What follows are 28 T cell receptor beta chains derived from one specimen sequenced in a study of cytomegalovirus exposure and HLA in healthy donors. Vbeta (60) and Jbeta (13) primers were used in the PCR. The method was immunoSEQ multiplex PCR; TCRdb's version includes in-frame clones alone and lacks a portion of them. The repertoire holds about 40,000 clones, almost 70% seen once, with approximately 3.5% in the top ten. Sequences were obtained from PBMCs. These receptors were taken from a man aged 40-55 years in good health and CMV-seronegative.

This rearrangement joins TRBV18 to TRBJ1-1; 8 nucleotides align to TRBD1. Germline CDR1 is KGHSH and CDR2 is LQKENI. Trimming removed 8 bases from V and 5 bases from J; junction bases left unmatched: 16. The CDR3 is 16 residues long. The CDR3 here is CASDRQGTFEGTEAFF. In DNA, the CDR3 is TGTGCCAGCGACCGACAGGGGACGTTTGAAGGGACTGAAGCTTTCTTT.

The chain couples TRBV5-1 to TRBJ1-4; D remains ambiguous. This CDR3 contains 15 residues. V gave up 3 bases and J gave up 0 bases, with 9 bases separating them. Looked up from germline, CDR1 is SGHRS and CDR2 is YFSETQ. The DNA of the CDR3 is TGCGCCAGCAGCTACCTCCGGTCAACTAATGAAAAACTGTTTTTT. As protein: CASSYLRSTNEKLFF.

The rearrangement links TRBV11-3 to TRBJ1-3; tentative D call: TRBD1 (5 bases). The V end lost 5 bases, the J end lost 7 bases, and 12 bases lay between the germline ends. Germline CDR1 and CDR2: SGHNT and YENEEA. This CDR3 contains 13 residues. Here the CDR3 DNA reads TGTGCCAGCAGCCCCGGACGGGGGAACACCATATATTTT. Its translation is CASSPGRGNTIYF.

The chain employs TRBV25-1 and TRBJ2-1; D might be TRBD2 (6 bases). Trimming pared 11 bases from V and 5 bases from J, leaving 10 bases between. Germline CDR1 MGHDK, CDR2 SYGVNS. The CDR3 runs to 11 residues. In DNA, the CDR3 is TGTGCCGCGGGGCAGGACAATGAGCAGTTCTTC. Its protein product is CAAGQDNEQFF.

This sequence joins TRBV14 and TRBJ2-3; unclear D gene. CDR3 length: 14 residues. Trimming removed 2 bases from V and 1 base from J, with 7 bases in between. Germline-derived CDR1 and CDR2 are SGHDN and FVKESK. Here the CDR3 reads CASSQLLRTDTQYF. The CDR3 region has the DNA TGTGCCAGCAGCCAATTACTCCGCACAGATACGCAGTATTTT.

The J gene is TRBJ2-1, the V gene TRBV9; 10 bases map to TRBD1. V shed 0 bases and J 3 bases; nucleotides not matched to a gene: 12. This CDR3 has 19 amino acids. The V gene's germline CDR1 is SGDLS and CDR2 YYNGEE. Here the CDR3 reads CASSVATSMTGGIYNEQFF. CDR3 DNA: TGTGCCAGCAGCGTAGCAACCTCGATGACAGGGGGCATCTACAATGAGCAGTTCTTC.

This clone has only a few counts. This chain joins TRBV4-2 and TRBJ1-5, with 9 nucleotides matching TRBD1. The CDR3 contains 16 residues. J gave up 8 bases and V 0 bases, and 8 bases lay outside the gene matches. CDR1 LGHNA and CDR2 YNFKEQ come from the germline V gene. The CDR3 region has the DNA TGTGCCAGCAGCCAAGATGCTGTACAGGGGGCCAAGCCCCAGCATTTT. Protein sequence: CASSQDAVQGAKPQHF.

CDR3 region: CATSNGGLTSYTF. CDR3 bases: TGTGCCACCAGCAACGGAGGGCTGACATCCTACACCTTC. The chain couples TRBV15 to TRBJ1-2; no clear D. The CDR3 has 13 residues. V lost 4 bases and J lost 10, with 16 bases in between. Germline V CDR1 and CDR2: LNHNV, YYDKDF (reference sequence).

The V call is TRBV5-8, the J call TRBJ2-5; maybe TRBD1 (6 bases). Germline values: CDR1 SGHTS, CDR2 YDEGEE. The CDR3 sequence is 13 residues long. Trimming left V 1 base short and J 3 bases short, with 7 bases between. CDR3 region: CASSLNREETQYF. DNA of the CDR3: TGTGCCAGCAGCTTGAACAGGGAAGAGACCCAGTACTTC.

V and J are TRBV6-1 and TRBJ1-1; 10 bases fit TRBD1. CDR3 length: 14 residues. Trimming took 9 bases from V and 1 from J; bases not matched to a gene: 5. Germline V gene lookup returns CDR1 MNHNS and CDR2 SASEGT. The DNA of the CDR3 is TGTGCCAGTCTGAGGACAGGGGGGAACACTGAAGCTTTCTTT. Translation gives CASLRTGGNTEAFF.

The rearrangement joins TRBV13 to TRBJ2-5; 7 positions agree with TRBD1. The end of the DNA aligns better with TRBJ2-7, so the J call may be wrong. This CDR3 spans 15 amino acids. The germline V gene has CDR1 PRHDT and CDR2 FYEKMQ (reference sequence). This CDR3 reads CASSLGTGISYEQYF. For the CDR3, the DNA is TGTGCCAGCAGCTTAGGGACAGGGATATCCTACGAGCAGTACTTC.

The chain is built from TRBV6-1 and TRBJ1-6; tentatively, D is TRBD1 (6 bases). Germline loops: CDR1 MNHNS, CDR2 SASEGT. The CDR3 contains 14 residues. Trimming left V 10 bases short and J 3 bases short, with 13 bases between. This CDR3 reads CATGQNIYNSPLHF. In DNA, the CDR3 is TGTGCCACTGGACAGAACATCTATAATTCACCCCTCCACTTT.

V and J are TRBV7-9 and TRBJ1-6, with 7 bases that match TRBD1. CDR1 is SEHNR, CDR2 FQNEAQ, per germline (reference sequence). This CDR3 region has 15 residues. V lost 5 bases and J lost 7; bases outside the gene matches: 8. The CDR3: CASSPWDRENSPLHF. CDR3 DNA sequence: TGTGCCAGCAGCCCATGGGACAGAGAGAATTCACCCCTCCACTTT.

The V and J genes are TRBV5-8 and TRBJ2-7, with D maybe TRBD1 (5 bases). The CDR3 runs to 13 residues. V was clipped by 0 bases and J by 3 bases, with 7 bases between them. The germline gives CDR1 SGHTS, CDR2 YDEGEE. In DNA form, the CDR3 reads TGTGCCAGCAGCTTGGCCAGGGACTACGAGCAGTACTTC. It codes for CASSLARDYEQYF. Looking up the rest from reference TRBV5-8 and TRBJ2-7 gives the full variable domain: EAGVTQSPTHLIKTRGQQATLRCSPISGHTSVYWYQQALGLGLQFLLWYDEGEERNRGNFPPRFSGRQFPNYSSELNVNALELEDSALYLCASSLARDYEQYFGPGTRLTVT.

The chain uses TRBV30 and TRBJ1-5; D unclear. The CDR3 sequence is 15 residues long. CDR1 is GTSNPN, CDR2 SVGIG, per germline (reference sequence). V lost 3 bases and J 2 bases, leaving 14 bases between the germline ends. The CDR3 DNA sequence: TGTGCCTGGAGCTACCCTTTGGGCCGCAATCAGCCCCAGCATTTT. It yields the protein CAWSYPLGRNQPQHF.

The chain has TRBV4-1 and TRBJ1-6; the match to TRBD1 covers 7 bases. This CDR3 is built from 15 residues. Germline V lookup: CDR1 MGHRA, CDR2 YSYEKL. V trimming: 0 bases; J trimming: 6 bases; junction bases outside the gene matches: 2. The CDR3 loop is CASSQEGQINSPLHF. The CDR3 DNA reads as TGCGCCAGCAGCCAAGAGGGACAGATTAATTCACCCCTCCACTTT.

The gene calls are TRBV15 and TRBJ2-7, with D uncertain. The germline V and J ends were trimmed by 1 base and 5 bases, with 12 bases remaining between them. Per germline, CDR1 LNHNV and CDR2 YYDKDF (reference sequence). This CDR3 has 14 amino acids. DNA of the CDR3: TGTGCCACCAGCAGAGGAATCCAGCAGGACGAGCAGTACTTC. Translating it yields CATSRGIQQDEQYF.

V and J are TRBV7-9 and TRBJ1-4, with TRBD1 matching over 7 bases. This CDR3 spans 14 amino acids. V shed 1 base, J shed 7 bases, and the junction held 3 bases outside the gene matches. Germline V gene sequence: CDR1 SEHNR, CDR2 FQNEAQ (reference sequence). The CDR3 coding sequence is TGTGCCAGCAGCTTAGTTGGGGACAGTGAAAAACTGTTTTTT. Protein: CASSLVGDSEKLFF.

CDR3 sequence: CASSSGTRGNYEQYF. CDR3 sequence (DNA): TGTGCCAGCAGTTCCGGAACTAGGGGGAACTACGAGCAGTACTTC. V and J are TRBV6-5 and TRBJ2-7, with D perhaps TRBD1 (6 bases). Trimming shortened V by 4 bases and J by 3 bases, and 16 bases separated the two germline ends. The CDR3 covers 15 residues. The germline CDR1 and CDR2 sequences are MNHEY and SVGAGI.

The chain couples TRBV6-1 to TRBJ1-6; TRBD1 is a possible D gene (6 bases). There are 15 residues in the CDR3. The V gene lost 2 bases and the J gene lost 13 bases, with 18 bases spanning the gap. The V gene's germline CDR1 is MNHNS and CDR2 SASEGT. CDR3 amino acids: CASSETDTGSTPLHF. The DNA for the CDR3 is TGTGCCAGCAGTGAAACCGATACAGGGTCAACGCCCCTCCACTTT.

The V call is TRBV6-5, the J call TRBJ1-5; 7 bases align to TRBD1. V dropped 5 bases and J dropped 7; count of bases not matched to a gene: 5. The CDR3 consists of 13 residues. The germline CDR1 and CDR2 sequences are MNHEY and SVGAGI. As DNA, the CDR3 is TGTGCCAGCAGTCAACAGGGGAGGCAGCCCCAGCATTTT. This gives the protein CASSQQGRQPQHF.

This clone occurred once. The V and J genes are TRBV4-2 and TRBJ2-5, with D perhaps TRBD1 (7 bases). The J call may be wrong; the DNA end is better matched by TRBJ2-7. This CDR3 spans 15 amino acids. In germline, CDR1 is LGHNA, CDR2 YNFKEQ. In nucleotides, the CDR3 is TGTGCCAGCAGCCCAGGCGTTGGAGGGGGCGACGAGCAGTACTTC. This encodes CASSPGVGGGDEQYF.

This clone was picked up a small number of times. CDR3 sequence (DNA): TGTGCCAGCAGTGATCCCCTCGGGAGGACTAATGAAAAACTGTTTTTT. Translation gives CASSDPLGRTNEKLFF. This sequence joins TRBV25-1 and TRBJ1-4; no definite D call. The V gene's germline CDR1 is MGHDK and CDR2 SYGVNS. There are 16 residues in the CDR3. V lost 3 bases and J 2 bases, leaving 13 bases between the germline ends.

The gene calls are TRBV7-8 and TRBJ2-7; 8 nucleotides align to TRBD1. Germline CDR1 SGHVS, CDR2 FQNEAQ. The CDR3 sequence is 15 residues long. V gave up 5 bases and J gave up 1 base; unmatched junction bases: 7. The CDR3 bases are TGTGCCAGCAGCGCGCCGGGACAGGAGTCCTACGAGCAGTACTTC. This sequence encodes CASSAPGQESYEQYF.

The rearrangement links TRBV11-2 to TRBJ2-3; a weak D match, TRBD1 (6 bases). Germline V lookup: CDR1 SGHAT, CDR2 FQNNGV. This CDR3 spans 11 amino acids. Trimming pared 9 bases from V and 8 bases from J, leaving 12 bases between. The CDR3 nucleotides read TGTGCCAGTAGACAGGCTGGTACGCAGTATTTT. It is translated as CASRQAGTQYF.

The chain links TRBV5-4 to TRBJ2-7; 11 nucleotides align to TRBD1. Trimming took 4 bases from V and 3 from J; bases not matched to a gene: 6. The CDR3 spans 15 residues. Germline CDR1 reads SGHNT; CDR2 reads YYREEE (reference sequence). In DNA form, the CDR3 reads TGTGCCAGCAGCGAACGGGACAGGGGGTTCTACGAGCAGTACTTC. Its translation is CASSERDRGFYEQYF.

In DNA, the CDR3 is TGTGCCAGCAGTTGGGTCACCCCAGGGAAAGCTTTCTTT. This gives the protein CASSWVTPGKAFF. The chain has TRBV6-6 and TRBJ1-1; weak D call: TRBD1 (5 bases). V was pared by 4 bases and J by 9 bases, with 15 bases between. The CDR3 extends over 13 amino acids. CDR1 and CDR2 from the germline V gene are MNHNY and SVGAGI (reference sequence).

The J gene is TRBJ1-4, the V gene TRBV2; possible D gene TRBD1, 6 bases. Germline values: CDR1 SNHLY, CDR2 FYNNEI. This CDR3 has 17 residues. With 1 base removed from V and 0 bases from J, the gap between germline ends came to 12 bases. Here the CDR3 DNA reads TGTGCCAGCAGTGAAGGACAGGACGATGCAACTAATGAAAAACTGTTTTTT. Encoded protein: CASSEGQDDATNEKLFF.